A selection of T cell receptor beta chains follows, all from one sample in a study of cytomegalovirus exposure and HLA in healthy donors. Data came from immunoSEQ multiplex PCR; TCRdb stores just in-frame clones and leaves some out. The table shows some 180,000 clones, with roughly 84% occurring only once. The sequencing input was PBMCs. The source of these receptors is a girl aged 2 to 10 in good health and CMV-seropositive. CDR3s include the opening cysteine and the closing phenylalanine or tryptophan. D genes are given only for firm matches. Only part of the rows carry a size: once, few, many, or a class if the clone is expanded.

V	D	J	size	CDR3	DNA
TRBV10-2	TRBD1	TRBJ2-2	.	CASSGTGANTGELFF	TGCGCCAGCAGTGGGACAGGGGCGAATACCGGGGAGCTGTTTTTT
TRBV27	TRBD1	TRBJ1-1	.	CASSSGQGITEAFF	TGTGCCAGCAGTTCCGGACAGGGGATCACTGAAGCTTTCTTT
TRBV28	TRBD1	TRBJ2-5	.	CASRRQGLETQYF	TGTGCCAGCAGACGACAGGGTTTGGAGACCCAGTACTTC
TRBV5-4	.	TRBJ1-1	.	CASSFDAGKYGAEAFF	TGTGCCAGCAGCTTTGACGCGGGGAAATATGGGGCTGAAGCTTTCTTT
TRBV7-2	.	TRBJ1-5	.	CASSLVRGSQPQHF	TGTGCCAGCAGCTTAGTACGGGGATCTCAGCCCCAGCATTTT
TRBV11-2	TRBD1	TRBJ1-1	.	CASRTSGGLGALNTEAFF	TGTGCCAGCAGAACCTCAGGGGGCTTGGGAGCCTTGAACACTGAAGCTTTCTTT
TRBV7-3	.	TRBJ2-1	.	CASSLFRGYNEQFF	TGTGCCAGCAGCCTGTTTCGGGGCTACAATGAGCAGTTCTTC
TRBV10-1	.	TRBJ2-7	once	CASSGQGTWDEQYF	TGCGCCAGCAGTGGGCAGGGGACCTGGGACGAGCAGTACTTC
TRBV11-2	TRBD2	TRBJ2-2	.	CASSKLAGGTGTGELFF	TGTGCCAGCAGCAAACTAGCGGGAGGAACGGGCACCGGGGAGCTGTTTTTT
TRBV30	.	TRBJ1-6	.	CAWSYRENSPLHF	TGTGCCTGGAGCTACCGGGAAAATTCACCCCTCCACTTT
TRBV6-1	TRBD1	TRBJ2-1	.	CASRGTGPPEQFF	TGTGCCAGCAGAGGGACAGGGCCCCCTGAGCAGTTCTTC
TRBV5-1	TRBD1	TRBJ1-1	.	CASSSSRGTGLRNTEAFF	TGCGCCAGCAGCTCCTCCCGCGGGACAGGGTTGAGGAACACTGAAGCTTTCTTT
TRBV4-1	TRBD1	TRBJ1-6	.	CASSQLPTGSHNPPLHF	TGCGCCAGCAGCCAACTTCCGACAGGGTCCCATAATCCACCCCTCCACTTT
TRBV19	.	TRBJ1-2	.	CASSVRGATYGYTF	TGTGCCAGTAGTGTTCGGGGGGCGACCTATGGCTACACCTTC
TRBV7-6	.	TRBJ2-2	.	CASSLSTPAGELFF	TGTGCCAGCAGCTTGTCTACCCCCGCCGGGGAGCTGTTTTTT
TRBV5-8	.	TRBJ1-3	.	CASSLFTIYF	TGTGCCAGCAGCCTCTTTACCATATATTTT
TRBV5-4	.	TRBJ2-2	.	CASSFDTGNTGELFF	TGTGCCAGCAGCTTTGATACGGGGAACACCGGGGAGCTGTTTTTT
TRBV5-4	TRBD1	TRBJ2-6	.	CASSLGQGGSGANVLTF	TGTGCCAGCAGCCTTGGACAGGGGGGGTCTGGGGCCAACGTCCTGACTTTC
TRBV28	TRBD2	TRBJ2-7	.	CASLPGGRYEQYF	TGTGCCAGCCTGCCGGGGGGGAGATACGAGCAGTACTTC
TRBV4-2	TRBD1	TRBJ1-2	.	CASSPSRGDRPNYGYTF	TGTGCCAGCAGCCCCTCCCGTGGGGACAGACCTAACTATGGCTACACCTTC
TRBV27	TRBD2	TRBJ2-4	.	CASSLYVSGGANIQYF	TGTGCCAGCAGTTTATACGTTAGCGGGGGAGCAAACATTCAGTACTTC
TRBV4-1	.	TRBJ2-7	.	CASSQEGGRGLRTYEQYF	TGCGCCAGCAGCCAAGAAGGGGGGAGGGGCTTAAGAACGTACGAGCAGTACTTC
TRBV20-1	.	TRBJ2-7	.	CSAWYGYEQYF	TGCAGTGCTTGGTACGGCTACGAGCAGTACTTC
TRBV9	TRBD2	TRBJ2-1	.	CASSSHIGEGQDNEQFF	TGTGCCAGCAGCTCCCATATCGGGGAGGGCCAAGACAATGAGCAGTTCTTC
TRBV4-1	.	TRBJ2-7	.	CASSPRGNNYEQYF	TGCGCCAGCAGCCCCCGGGGGAATAACTACGAGCAGTACTTC
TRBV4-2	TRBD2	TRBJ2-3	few	CASSQGGGERTSTDTQYF	TGTGCCAGCAGCCAAGGGGGGGGAGAGCGAACTAGCACAGATACGCAGTATTTT
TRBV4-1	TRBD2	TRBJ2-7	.	CASSQGLAFSYEQYF	TGCGCCAGCAGCCAGGGACTAGCGTTCTCCTACGAGCAGTACTTC
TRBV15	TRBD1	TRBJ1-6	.	CATLGQGASPLHF	TGTGCCACCCTGGGACAGGGGGCATCACCCCTCCACTTT
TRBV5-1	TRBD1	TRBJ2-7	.	CASSLDRATYEQYF	TGCGCCAGCAGCCTAGACAGGGCGACCTACGAGCAGTACTTC
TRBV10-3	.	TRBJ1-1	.	CAISDGRTGAFF	TGTGCCATCAGTGACGGACGGACTGGAGCTTTCTTT
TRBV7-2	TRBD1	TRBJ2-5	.	CASSLVVQGGLQETQYF	TGTGCCAGCAGCTTAGTCGTACAGGGGGGCCTACAAGAGACCCAGTACTTC
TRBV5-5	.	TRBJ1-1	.	CASSLDSRNTEAFF	TGTGCCAGCAGCTTGGATAGCCGGAACACTGAAGCTTTCTTT
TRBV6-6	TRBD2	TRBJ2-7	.	CASSYGRGSSYEQYF	TGTGCCAGCAGTTACGGGCGGGGGAGCTCCTACGAGCAGTACTTC
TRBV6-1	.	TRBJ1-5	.	CASNPGIGQPQHF	TGTGCCAGCAACCCGGGGATTGGGCAGCCCCAGCATTTT
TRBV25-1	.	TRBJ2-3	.	CASRGGFGTDTQYF	TGTGCCAGCAGGGGCGGGTTCGGCACAGATACGCAGTATTTT
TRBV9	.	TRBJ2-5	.	CASSVDVSGIGETQYF	TGTGCCAGCAGCGTAGACGTGTCGGGAATCGGAGAGACCCAGTACTTC
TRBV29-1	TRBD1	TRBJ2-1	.	CSASRDRVNNEQFF	TGCAGCGCCTCCAGGGACAGGGTCAACAATGAGCAGTTCTTC
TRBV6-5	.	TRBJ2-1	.	CASSRTFDEQFF	TGTGCCAGCAGCCGGACATTCGATGAGCAGTTCTTC
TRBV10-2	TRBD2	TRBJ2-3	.	CASSVSGTSGRSTDTQYF	TGCGCCAGCAGCGTCTCAGGGACTAGCGGGAGGAGCACAGATACGCAGTATTTT
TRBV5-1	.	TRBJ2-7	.	CASSSYNYEQYF	TGCGCCAGCAGCTCGTACAACTACGAGCAGTACTTC
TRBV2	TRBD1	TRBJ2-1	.	CASKRTGRNEQFF	TGTGCCAGCAAAAGGACAGGGAGGAATGAGCAGTTCTTC
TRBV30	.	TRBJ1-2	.	CAWRNTGRTSINYGYTF	TGTGCCTGGAGGAATACAGGGAGAACATCGATAAACTATGGCTACACCTTC
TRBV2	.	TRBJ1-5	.	CASSETGWPQHF	TGTGCCAGCAGTGAAACGGGATGGCCCCAGCATTTT
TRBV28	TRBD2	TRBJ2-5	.	CASSLADSGMLQETQYF	TGTGCCAGCAGCCTCGCGGATAGCGGGATGCTTCAAGAGACCCAGTACTTC
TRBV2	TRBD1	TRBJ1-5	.	CASSPQGAEQPQHF	TGTGCCAGCAGTCCACAGGGGGCGGAACAGCCCCAGCATTTT
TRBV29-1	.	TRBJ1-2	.	CSVEVLGSPYGYTF	TGCAGCGTTGAAGTATTGGGGAGTCCCTATGGCTACACCTTC
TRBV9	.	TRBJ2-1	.	CASSEDYSSNEQFF	TGTGCCAGCAGCGAGGACTACTCTTCAAATGAGCAGTTCTTC
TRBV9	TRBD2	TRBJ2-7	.	CASSANSGNEQYF	TGTGCCAGCAGCGCAAATAGCGGGAACGAGCAGTACTTC
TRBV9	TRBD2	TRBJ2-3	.	CASSGLAGHGGDTQYF	TGTGCCAGCAGCGGACTAGCGGGACATGGTGGAGATACGCAGTATTTT
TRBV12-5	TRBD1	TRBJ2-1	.	CASGLVRQGQNEQFF	TGTGCTAGTGGTTTGGTCCGACAGGGGCAGAATGAGCAGTTCTTC
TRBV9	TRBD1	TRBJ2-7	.	CASSVAGTGAYEQYF	TGTGCCAGCAGCGTCGCCGGGACAGGAGCCTACGAGCAGTACTTC
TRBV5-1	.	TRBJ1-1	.	CASSLDGKTEAFF	TGCGCCAGCAGCTTGGACGGGAAGACTGAAGCTTTCTTT
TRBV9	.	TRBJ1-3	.	CASSVDRYSGNTIYF	TGTGCCAGCAGCGTGGACAGATACTCTGGAAACACCATATATTTT
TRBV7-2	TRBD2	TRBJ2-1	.	CASSYLAGVSNEQFF	TGTGCCAGCAGCTACCTAGCGGGGGTCTCAAATGAGCAGTTCTTC
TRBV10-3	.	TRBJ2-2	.	CAISVGANTGELFF	TGTGCCATCAGTGTCGGAGCGAACACCGGGGAGCTGTTTTTT
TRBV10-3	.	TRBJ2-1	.	CAISDYSSYNEQFF	TGTGCCATCAGTGATTACAGTTCCTACAATGAGCAGTTCTTC
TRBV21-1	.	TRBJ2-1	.	CASVRAGSSYNEQFF	TGTGCCAGCGTGAGAGCGGGAAGCTCCTACAATGAGCAGTTCTTC